This TCR beta chain came from a study of shared clonotypes between healthy human individuals. Study-level findings and limits: Genetic and exposure-history diversity was limited by the few donors.

Assay runs were performed at deep level. Replicate sorted-subset PCRs were loaded with around 200 ng DNA, roughly 33,000 T cell genomes. The method was immunoSEQ multiplex PCR; TCRdb's version includes in-frame clones alone and lacks a portion of them. This sample yields over 300,000 clones, of which around 87% are seen a single time; about 16% belongs to the top ten. Notes on this clone: Its antigen is unidentified.

This CDR3 contains 14 residues. Germline lookup yields CDR1 SEHNR and CDR2 FQNEAQ (reference sequence). Between the trimmed V and J ends, which lost 3 bases and 4 bases, there was a span of 10 bases. Only Caucasian adults living in Nashville, Tennessee made up the donor group. The chain is built from TRBV7-9 and TRBJ2-1; the D is unclear. This TCR came from a man younger than 35 in good health. The sequencing input was memory CD8+ T cells sorted from blood. Indicated subset: CD45RO+ cells pooled with CCR7-negative TemRA cells. CDR3 in DNA: TGTGCCAGCAGCTTGGGGTTAGGGTACAATGAGCAGTTCTTC. This translates into CASSLGLGYNEQFF.